These 21 T cell receptor beta chains share one sample of origin, sequenced in a study of Graves' ophthalmopathy and Graves' hyperthyroidism. TCR beta CDR3 amplification used RNA transcripts. Second-round multiplex PCR came after a first-round RT-PCR that employed HTBI primers. TCRdb processed the multiplex PCR reads anew with MiXCR; each CDR3 protein has one entry. Here the sample spans 620,000 or so distinct CDR3 sequences, about 20% being singletons. What was sequenced was peripheral blood. The receptors derive from a woman between 18 and 30 years old with stable Graves' hyperthyroidism. Some clones in this sample may be carry-over from other donors' samples.

At least ten counts were recorded for this clonotype. The gene calls are TRBV6-1 and TRBJ1-2, with 7 bases lining up with TRBD1. The CDR3 runs to 13 residues. Germline trimming cut 7 bases from V and 8 bases from J; bases unmatched to any gene: 10. The V gene's germline CDR1 is MNHNS and CDR2 SASEGT. The CDR3 DNA reads as TGTGCCAGCAAAAGTACAGGGGAGGGGGGCTACACCTTC. Amino acids: CASKSTGEGGYTF.

This clonotype occurred many times. The V and J genes are TRBV27 and TRBJ1-2, with D possibly being TRBD1 (6 bases). The V and J ends lost 6 bases and 1 base respectively, with 9 bases between them. The CDR3 is 13 amino acids. The germline CDR1 and CDR2 sequences are MNHEY and SMNVEV (reference sequence). In DNA, the CDR3 is TGTGCCAGCAGCTTGGACAGTAACTATGGCTACACCTTC. Protein: CASSLDSNYGYTF.

This clonotype came up many times. The chain has TRBV5-4 and TRBJ2-5, with 10 nucleotides matching TRBD2. With 1 base clipped from V and 5 bases from J, the junction kept 11 bases outside the gene matches. The CDR3 is 17 residues long. Germline values: CDR1 SGHNT, CDR2 YYREEE (reference sequence). The CDR3 sequence: CASSLWFSGGARETQYF. The CDR3 DNA follows: TGTGCCAGCAGCTTGTGGTTCAGCGGGGGGGCCCGGGAGACCCAGTACTTC.

There are a few counts of this clonotype. A junction boundary mismatches the germline segment, possibly from a read error. The J gene is TRBJ1-2, the V gene TRBV18; 9 bases match TRBD1. Germline loops: CDR1 KGHSH, CDR2 LQKENI. The CDR3 is made up of 15 amino acids. CDR3 in amino acids: CASSPEQGAKYGYTF. The CDR3 DNA is TGTGCCAGCTCACCGGAACAGGGGGCTAAGTATGGCTACACCTTC.

This clonotype was counted at least ten times. The genes are TRBV29-1 and TRBJ2-7, with 11 positions matching TRBD1. The CDR3 runs to 11 residues. The junction had 1 base not matched to a gene; V was cut back by 1 base and J by 11 bases. Germline CDR1 is SQVTM and CDR2 is ANQGSEA. DNA for the CDR3: TGCAGCGTTGAAGTGGGACAGGGGGAGTACTTC. This encodes CSVEVGQGEYF.

The chain is built from TRBV5-1 and TRBJ2-5, with 10 bases fitting TRBD2. The CDR3 is made up of 15 amino acids. The V gene end was trimmed by 4 bases and the J gene end by 3 bases; junction bases not matched to a gene: 6. CDR1 and CDR2 (germline): SGHRS, YFSETQ. CDR3 coding DNA: TGCGCCAGCAGCAGAAATCTAGCGGGGGAAGAGACCCAGTACTTC. The encoded protein is CASSRNLAGEETQYF.

This clonotype was observed many times. This chain connects TRBV7-2 to TRBJ1-2, with D possibly TRBD1 on 5 matching bases. V lost 1 base to trimming and J lost 7 bases, with 13 bases between them. This CDR3 contains 14 residues. Germline CDR1 reads SGHTA; CDR2 reads FQGNSA. DNA for the CDR3: TGTGCCAGCAGCTTAGATGGGGGGGTCATTGGCTACACCTTC. Amino acid sequence: CASSLDGGVIGYTF.

This clonotype has ten or more counts. The chain recombines TRBV12-3 or TRBV12-4 with TRBJ2-6; D gene unclear. V lost 6 bases and J lost 4, with 7 bases in between. The CDR3 extends over 13 amino acids. The CDR3: CASRPTGANVLTF. The CDR3 DNA follows: TGTGCCAGCAGGCCCACAGGGGCCAACGTCCTGACTTTC.

This rearrangement joins TRBV10-3 to TRBJ1-5; D is unresolved. The germline gives CDR1 ENHRY, CDR2 SYGVKD. This CDR3 is 11 amino acids long. Trimming removed 9 bases from V and 7 bases from J, with 10 bases in between. The CDR3 coding sequence is TGTGCCATGGGAAATGGCCAGCCCCAGCATTTT. This codes for CAMGNGQPQHF.

In this sample, this clonotype turned up many times. V gene TRBV13 combines with J gene TRBJ2-7, with 9 bases that match TRBD2. Looked up from germline, CDR1 is PRHDT and CDR2 is FYEKMQ (reference sequence). With V trimmed by 4 bases and J by 5 bases, 9 bases remained unmatched. The CDR3 contains 15 residues. The CDR3 region has the DNA TGTGCCAGCAGCTACCGGGCGGGAGGGCCCAACGAGCAGTACTTC. This gives the protein CASSYRAGGPNEQYF.

This clonotype appeared a few times. V gene TRBV6-5 combines with J gene TRBJ2-3; no clear D. Trimming pared 0 bases from V and 4 bases from J, leaving 11 bases between. The CDR3 length is 15 residues. Germline assignment: CDR1 MNHEY and CDR2 SVGAGI. In DNA form, the CDR3 reads TGTGCCAGCAGTTACTCGGAGAGTGGGGCAGATACGCAGTATTTT. Protein sequence: CASSYSESGADTQYF.

The V gene is TRBV30, the J gene TRBJ2-7; 8 nucleotides line up with TRBD1. With V trimmed by 4 bases and J by 0 bases, 5 bases remained unmatched. The CDR3 is made up of 14 amino acids. In germline, CDR1 is GTSNPN, CDR2 SVGIG (reference sequence). CDR3 sequence (DNA): TGTGCCTGGAACGGACAGGGTTCCTCCTACGAGCAGTACTTC. It is translated as CAWNGQGSSYEQYF.

The V call is TRBV25-1, the J call TRBJ2-5; D is ambiguous. Per the germline V gene, CDR1 is MGHDK and CDR2 is SYGVNS. This CDR3 spans 13 amino acids. V lost 6 bases, J lost 4 bases, and 12 bases lay in between. The CDR3 sequence is CASRSTLGETQYF. The CDR3 DNA sequence: TGTGCCAGCAGAAGTACGTTGGGAGAGACCCAGTACTTC.

This clonotype was seen ten or more times. The chain uses TRBV2 and TRBJ1-2, with 10 bases lining up with TRBD1. Trimming at V came to 4 bases and at J to 6 bases, leaving 5 bases not matched to a gene. This CDR3 has 14 residues. Germline V gene lookup returns CDR1 SNHLY and CDR2 FYNNEI. In nucleotides, the CDR3 is TGTGCCAGCAGTGGGGGACAGGGGCTGCATGGCTACACCTTC. This codes for CASSGGQGLHGYTF.

This clonotype was found many times. The chain employs TRBV28 and TRBJ2-6; no reliable D call. The CDR3 sequence is 14 residues long. Trimming removed 6 bases from V and 1 base from J, with 7 bases in between. Germline CDR1 is MDHEN and CDR2 is SYDVKM. CDR3 coding DNA: TGTGCCAGCAGCCATCGGTCTGGGGCCAACGTCCTGACTTTC. Residues: CASSHRSGANVLTF. The variable domain in full, with the rest retrieved from reference TRBV28 and TRBJ2-6, is DVKVTQSSRYLVKRTGEKVFLECVQDMDHENMFWYRQDPGLGLRLIYFSYDVKMKEKGDIPEGYSVSREKKERFSLILESASTNQTSMYLCASSHRSGANVLTFGAGSRLTVL.

This clonotype was seen only a few times. The V call is TRBV10-3, the J call TRBJ2-5; 14 positions match TRBD2. CDR3 length: 14 amino acids. The V gene end was trimmed by 10 bases and the J gene end by 7 bases; junction bases not matched to a gene: 8. Germline values: CDR1 ENHRY, CDR2 SYGVKD. CDR3 sequence reads: CATQTSGGAATQYF. CDR3 nucleotide sequence: TGTGCCACCCAGACTAGCGGGGGGGCGGCGACCCAGTACTTC.

Concerning this clonotype itself: Relative to the germline gene, one junction end is altered; a read error may explain this. This chain links TRBV6-1 with TRBJ2-4, with D possibly being TRBD2 (6 bases). The CDR3 runs 14 residues. Germline V gene lookup returns CDR1 MNHNS and CDR2 SASEGT. The CDR3 DNA is TGTGCCAGCACCCCTCACGGCGGGGTCGATGAGAAGTTCTTC. Translating gives CASTPHGGVDEKFF.

The sample holds many counts of this clonotype. The chain links TRBV28 to TRBJ1-3; perhaps TRBD1 as D (5 bases). V was trimmed by 5 bases and J by 5 bases, leaving 16 bases between them. Germline values: CDR1 MDHEN, CDR2 SYDVKM. The CDR3 runs to 15 residues. The CDR3 is CASSPLVRTRNTIYF. CDR3 nucleotides: TGTGCCAGCAGTCCATTAGTAAGGACAAGAAACACCATATATTTT. Drawing the rest from reference TRBV28 and TRBJ1-3, the complete variable domain is DVKVTQSSRYLVKRTGEKVFLECVQDMDHENMFWYRQDPGLGLRLIYFSYDVKMKEKGDIPEGYSVSREKKERFSLILESASTNQTSMYLCASSPLVRTRNTIYFGEGSWLTVV.

This clonotype was picked up a small number of times. The rearrangement links TRBV11-2 to TRBJ2-7; D is perhaps TRBD1 (5 bases). The ends were cut back, 2 bases at V and 0 bases at J, with 17 bases in the middle. The CDR3 is 17 residues long. Per germline, CDR1 SGHAT and CDR2 FQNNGV. CDR3 sequence reads: CASSLTDPGLSSYEQYF. CDR3 sequence (DNA): TGTGCCAGCAGCTTAACCGACCCAGGGTTGAGCTCCTACGAGCAGTACTTC.

This clonotype was seen ten or more times. V and J are TRBV12-3 or TRBV12-4 and TRBJ1-2, with 7 bases matching TRBD1. CDR3 size: 13 residues. Trimming removed 7 bases from V and 3 bases from J; junction bases left unmatched: 5. In DNA, the CDR3 is TGTGCCAGCAAACCGGGACAGCACTATGGCTACACCTTC. It codes for CASKPGQHYGYTF.

This clonotype was recorded many times. The V call is TRBV6-1, the J call TRBJ1-1; D may be TRBD1 (5 bases). This CDR3 contains 13 residues. V was shortened by 8 bases and J by 1 base, with 11 bases between the two germline ends. Germline lookup yields CDR1 MNHNS and CDR2 SASEGT. CDR3: CASLQGRNTEAFF. CDR3 sequence (DNA): TGTGCCAGCTTGCAGGGAAGGAACACTGAAGCTTTCTTT.